These T cell receptor beta chains were read from a single sample in a study of blood T cell repertoires in COVID-19. Sequencing was performed with immunoSEQ multiplex PCR; in TCRdb, only in-frame clones are kept and a portion is missing. Among approximately 150,000 clones listed, roughly 83% were seen once. Sequenced input: peripheral blood. Receptors were obtained from a man aged 55 to 70 with acute or convalescent COVID-19. The CDR3 runs from the conserved cysteine through the conserved F or W. A D gene is named only where the DNA matches it firmly. Clone sizes are given selectively: once, few, many, or a class where the clone is expanded.

>TRBJ1-1|TRBV10-1|.|once
CASSDLGLYEAFF
TGCGCCAGTTCTGACCTGGGACTTTACGAAGCTTTCTTT
>TRBJ1-2|TRBV24-1|TRBD1|.
CATSDSTGTGVYGYTF
TGTGCCACCAGTGATTCGACCGGGACAGGAGTCTATGGCTACACCTTC
>TRBJ2-2|TRBV6-4|.|.
CASTMGHGGELFF
TGTGCCAGCACCATGGGGCATGGCGGGGAGCTGTTTTTT
>TRBJ1-3|TRBV9|.|.
CASSVYRESSSGNTIYF
TGTGCCAGCAGCGTATACAGGGAGTCAAGCTCTGGAAACACCATATATTTT
>TRBJ1-2|TRBV6-5|.|few
CASSNGENGYTF
TGTGCCAGCAGTAACGGAGAGAATGGCTACACCTTC
>TRBJ1-5|TRBV5-6|.|.
CASSFGRVDNQPQHF
TGTGCCAGCAGCTTCGGCAGGGTTGACAATCAGCCCCAGCATTTT
>TRBJ2-7|TRBV6-5|.|many
CAIRGASNDEQYF
TGTGCCATCCGTGGGGCCAGTAACGACGAGCAGTACTTC
>TRBJ1-1|TRBV5-1|.|.
CASSLAGADTEAFF
TGCGCCAGCAGCTTGGCAGGGGCGGACACTGAAGCTTTCTTT
>TRBJ1-1|TRBV5-1|TRBD1|.
CASSLGQGAIGAFF
TGCGCCAGCAGCTTGGGACAGGGGGCCATTGGAGCTTTCTTT
>TRBJ2-7|TRBV19|TRBD1|.
CASKGAYEQYF
TGTGCCAGCAAGGGGGCTTACGAGCAGTACTTC
>TRBJ1-1|TRBV5-1|TRBD1|.
CASSPVSGGYTEAFF
TGCGCCAGCAGCCCCGTTTCAGGGGGCTACACTGAAGCTTTCTTT
>TRBJ2-7|TRBV4-2|.|.
CASSQERGHEQYF
TGTGCCAGCAGCCAAGAAAGAGGGCACGAGCAGTACTTC
>TRBJ2-1|TRBV7-2|TRBD2|.
CASSSNPLLAGGPDNEQFF
TGTGCCAGCAGCTCAAACCCCCTCCTAGCGGGAGGTCCGGACAATGAGCAGTTCTTC
>TRBJ2-3|TRBV24-1|.|.
CATSDPTSPLTTDTQYF
TGTGCCACCAGTGACCCAACTAGTCCCTTGACTACAGATACGCAGTATTTT
>TRBJ2-5|TRBV5-1|TRBD2|.
CASSLLGLAGEETQYF
TGCGCCAGCAGCTTGTTGGGACTAGCGGGGGAGGAGACCCAGTACTTC
>TRBJ1-3|TRBV19|.|few
CASSIGAGPGNTIYF
TGTGCCAGTAGTATCGGTGCCGGTCCTGGAAACACCATATATTTT
>TRBJ2-7|TRBV5-3|.|once
CARSTGQSYEQYF
TGTGCCAGAAGCACGGGACAAAGCTACGAGCAGTACTTC
>TRBJ2-1|TRBV11-2|.|.
CASSPWGRGDEQFF
TGTGCCAGCAGCCCATGGGGAAGGGGCGATGAGCAGTTCTTC
>TRBJ2-5|TRBV19|TRBD1|.
CASRQGFYEETQYF
TGTGCCAGCCGACAGGGGTTTTACGAGGAGACCCAGTACTTC
>TRBJ1-6|TRBV30|TRBD1|.
CAWSTGQGSPLHF
TGTGCCTGGAGTACGGGACAGGGTTCACCCCTCCACTTT
>TRBJ1-2|TRBV5-1|.|.
CASSLAGQGSGYTF
TGCGCCAGCAGCTTGGCCGGGCAGGGGTCGGGCTACACCTTC
>TRBJ2-3|TRBV5-6|.|.
CASSSHPGEGTDTQYF
TGTGCCAGCAGCTCCCACCCCGGGGAAGGCACAGATACGCAGTATTTT
>TRBJ2-2|TRBV19|.|.
CASKSGEDTGELFF
TGTGCCAGCAAGTCAGGGGAAGACACCGGGGAGCTGTTTTTT
>TRBJ1-1|TRBV27|.|.
CASSLRHPILNTEAFF
TGTGCCAGCAGTCTAAGACACCCGATACTGAACACTGAAGCTTTCTTT
>TRBJ2-7|TRBV7-8|.|.
CASSLDYGTYEQYF
TGTGCCAGCAGCTTAGATTACGGGACCTACGAGCAGTACTTC
>TRBJ1-2|TRBV3-1/TRBV3-2|TRBD1|.
CASSTRDRVGDGYTF
TGTGCCAGCAGCACGCGGGACAGGGTGGGTGATGGCTACACCTTC
>TRBJ1-2|TRBV5-1|TRBD1|once
CASSIDRAGYTF
TGCGCCAGCAGCATCGACAGGGCTGGCTACACCTTC
>TRBJ2-4|TRBV5-1|.|.
CASSQTPYENIQYF
TGCGCCAGCAGCCAGACACCTTATGAAAACATTCAGTACTTC
>TRBJ1-2|TRBV7-9|TRBD1|few
CASSPRGQGNYGYTF
TGTGCCAGCAGCCCGCGGGGACAGGGGAACTATGGCTACACCTTC
>TRBJ2-7|TRBV5-1|TRBD2|.
CASSLRGGHGFYEQYF
TGCGCCAGCAGCTTGCGGGGGGGCCATGGTTTTTACGAGCAGTACTTC
>TRBJ2-5|TRBV5-6|TRBD1|.
CASSRRDRGFGETQYF
TGTGCCAGCAGCCGTCGGGACAGGGGGTTTGGAGAGACCCAGTACTTC
>TRBJ2-7|TRBV7-9|.|medium-sized
CASSSSGADSYEQYF
TGTGCCAGCAGCTCCTCAGGGGCTGACTCCTACGAGCAGTACTTC
>TRBJ1-1|TRBV6-9|TRBD1|.
CASRKKYPGTANSRTEAFF
TGTGCCAGCAGGAAAAAGTACCCTGGGACAGCCAACTCGAGGACTGAAGCTTTCTTT
>TRBJ2-7|TRBV30|.|.
CAWSVGTTTYEQYF
TGTGCCTGGAGTGTGGGTACTACCACCTACGAGCAGTACTTC
>TRBJ1-2|TRBV29-1|.|.
CSVEDPTSDGYTF
TGCAGCGTTGAAGATCCCACTTCCGATGGCTACACCTTC
>TRBJ2-5|TRBV9|.|.
CASSTPGRTKGETQYF
TGTGCCAGCAGCACCCCCGGACGGACTAAAGGGGAGACCCAGTACTTC
>TRBJ1-1|TRBV12-5|.|.
CASGLVTGGGNTEAFF
TGTGCTAGTGGTTTGGTTACGGGGGGTGGGAACACTGAAGCTTTCTTT
>TRBJ1-2|TRBV19|.|once
CASSIRGTDYGYTF
TGTGCCAGTAGTATCCGCGGGACGGACTATGGCTACACCTTC
>TRBJ2-3|TRBV6-5|TRBD1|.
CASSPRGSTDTQYF
TGTGCCAGCAGCCCCAGGGGGAGCACAGATACGCAGTATTTT
>TRBJ2-3|TRBV2|.|.
CASSEFGSGDTQYF
TGTGCCAGCAGTGAATTTGGCTCCGGGGATACGCAGTATTTT
>TRBJ1-2|TRBV7-2|.|once
CASSLDRASGGYTF
TGTGCCAGCAGCTTAGACAGGGCCTCGGGCGGCTACACCTTC
>TRBJ1-3|TRBV5-1|TRBD1|.
CASRRGQSSGNTIYF
TGCGCCAGCAGGAGGGGACAGAGCTCTGGAAACACCATATATTTT
>TRBJ1-2|TRBV30|.|.
CAWSSEGGYYGYTF
TGTGCCTGGAGTTCAGAAGGGGGATATTATGGCTACACCTTC
>TRBJ2-7|TRBV5-1|TRBD1|.
CASSPGLRTGHEQYF
TGCGCCAGCAGCCCTGGGTTGAGGACAGGGCACGAGCAGTACTTC
>TRBJ1-2|TRBV7-2|TRBD1|.
CASSTRRQGSGYGYTF
TGTGCCAGCAGCACCCGCCGACAGGGTTCGGGCTATGGCTACACCTTC
>TRBJ1-3|TRBV3-1/TRBV3-2|.|.
CASSYSGNSGNTIYF
TGTGCCAGCAGCTACTCCGGGAACTCTGGAAACACCATATATTTT
>TRBJ2-7|TRBV6-5|TRBD2|.
CASSRIGTSAEQYF
TGTGCCAGCAGTAGAATAGGGACTAGCGCCGAGCAGTACTTC
>TRBJ2-5|TRBV27|.|few
CASSLYRDGQETQYF
TGTGCCAGCAGTTTGTACAGGGACGGCCAAGAGACCCAGTACTTC
>TRBJ2-7|TRBV27|.|.
CASSFRGGEQYF
TGTGCCAGCAGTTTTAGAGGTGGCGAGCAGTACTTC
>TRBJ1-2|TRBV6-5|.|once
CAHGAYGYTF
TGTGCCCATGGGGCATATGGCTACACCTTC
>TRBJ2-1|TRBV2|.|.
CASSLAGLNNEQFF
TGTGCCAGCAGCTTGGCGGGACTCAACAATGAGCAGTTCTTC
>TRBJ2-1|TRBV5-1|.|once
CASSENPWGGNYNEQFF
TGCGCCAGCAGCGAAAACCCCTGGGGGGGCAACTACAATGAGCAGTTCTTC